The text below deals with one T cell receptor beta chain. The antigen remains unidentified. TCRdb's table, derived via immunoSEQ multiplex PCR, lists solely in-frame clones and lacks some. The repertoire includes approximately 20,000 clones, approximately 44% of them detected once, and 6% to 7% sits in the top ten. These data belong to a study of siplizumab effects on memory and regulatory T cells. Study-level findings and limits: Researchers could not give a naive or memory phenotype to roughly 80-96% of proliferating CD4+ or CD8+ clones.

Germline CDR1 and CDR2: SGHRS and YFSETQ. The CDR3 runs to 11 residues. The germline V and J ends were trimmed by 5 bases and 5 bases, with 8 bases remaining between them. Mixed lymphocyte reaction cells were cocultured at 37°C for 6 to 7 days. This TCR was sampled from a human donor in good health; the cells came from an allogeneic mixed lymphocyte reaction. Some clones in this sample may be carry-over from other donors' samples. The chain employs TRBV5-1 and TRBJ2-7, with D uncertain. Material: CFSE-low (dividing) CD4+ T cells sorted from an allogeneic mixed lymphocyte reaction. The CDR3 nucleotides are TGCGCCAGCAGATCAGGAGACGAGCAGTACTTC. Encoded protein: CASRSGDEQYF.